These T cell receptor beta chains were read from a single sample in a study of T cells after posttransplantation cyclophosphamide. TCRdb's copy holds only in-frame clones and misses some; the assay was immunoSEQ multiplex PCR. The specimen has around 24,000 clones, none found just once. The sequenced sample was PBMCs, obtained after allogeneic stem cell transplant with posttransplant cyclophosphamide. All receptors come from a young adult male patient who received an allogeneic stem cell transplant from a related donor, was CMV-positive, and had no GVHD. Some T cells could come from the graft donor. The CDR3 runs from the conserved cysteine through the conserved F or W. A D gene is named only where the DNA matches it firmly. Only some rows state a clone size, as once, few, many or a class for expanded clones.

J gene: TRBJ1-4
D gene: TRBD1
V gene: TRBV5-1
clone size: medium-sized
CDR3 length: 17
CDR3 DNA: TGCGCCAGCAGCTTGGGTCAGGGGGCAATTGATTATGAAAAACTGTTTTTT
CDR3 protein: CASSLGQGAIDYEKLFF

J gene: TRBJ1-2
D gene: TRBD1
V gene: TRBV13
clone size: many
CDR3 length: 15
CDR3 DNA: TGTGCCAGCAGTTCGACAGGGGCGGCTAACTATGGCTACACCTTC
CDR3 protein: CASSSTGAANYGYTF

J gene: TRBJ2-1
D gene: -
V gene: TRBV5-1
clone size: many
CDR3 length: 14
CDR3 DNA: TGCGCCAGCAGCTTGGGAGGGTCCTACAATGAGCAGTTCTTC
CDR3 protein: CASSLGGSYNEQFF

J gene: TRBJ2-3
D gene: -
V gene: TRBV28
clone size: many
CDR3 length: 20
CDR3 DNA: TGTGCCAGCAGTTTACGACAGGGGGTACGGCTAGCGGGAGTCTTCGGTACGCAGTATTTT
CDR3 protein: CASSLRQGVRLAGVFGTQYF

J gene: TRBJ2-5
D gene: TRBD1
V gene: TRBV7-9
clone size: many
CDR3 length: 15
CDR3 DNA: TGTGCCAGCAGCTTGGGGGACAGGGTGGGGGAGACCCAGTACTTC
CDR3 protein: CASSLGDRVGETQYF

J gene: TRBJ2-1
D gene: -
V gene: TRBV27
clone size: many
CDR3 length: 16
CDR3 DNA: TGTGCCAGCAGTTTGAGGGGGCGGGGCTCCTACAATGAGCAGTTCTTC
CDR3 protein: CASSLRGRGSYNEQFF

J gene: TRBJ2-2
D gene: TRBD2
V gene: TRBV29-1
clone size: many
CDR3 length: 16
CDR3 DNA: TGCAGCGGCGGGACTAGCGGGGGGGGGAACACCGGGGAGCTGTTTTTT
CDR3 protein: CSGGTSGGGNTGELFF

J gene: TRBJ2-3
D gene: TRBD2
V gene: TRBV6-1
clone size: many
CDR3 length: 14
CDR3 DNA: TGTGCCAGCAGTCCGGGACTAGCGACAGATACGCAGTATTTT
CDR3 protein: CASSPGLATDTQYF

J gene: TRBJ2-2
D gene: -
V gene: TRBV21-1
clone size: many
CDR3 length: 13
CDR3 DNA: TGTGCCAGAGGGGGCGCGGGCACCGGGGAGCTGTTTTTT
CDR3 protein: CARGGAGTGELFF

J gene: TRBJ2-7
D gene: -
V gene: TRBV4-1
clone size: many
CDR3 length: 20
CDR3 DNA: TGCGCCAGCAGCCAAGATAACGACAGGAGAGGGGTCCTTCTACGCTACGAGCAGTACTTC
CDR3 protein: CASSQDNDRRGVLLRYEQYF

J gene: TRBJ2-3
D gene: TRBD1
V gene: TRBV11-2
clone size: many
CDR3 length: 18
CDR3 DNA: TGTGCCAGCAGCCATAGACAGGGGGTGACCCCCGTCACAGATACGCAGTATTTT
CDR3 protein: CASSHRQGVTPVTDTQYF

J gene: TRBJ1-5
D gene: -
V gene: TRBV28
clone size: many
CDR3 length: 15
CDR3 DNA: TGTGCCAGCAGTTTAAGGTTGACAACCAATCAGCCCCAGCATTTT
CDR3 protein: CASSLRLTTNQPQHF

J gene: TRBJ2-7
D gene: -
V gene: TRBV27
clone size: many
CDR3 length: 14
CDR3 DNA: TGTGCCAGCAGTGGGAGGGACACCTACTACGAGCAGTACTTC
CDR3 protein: CASSGRDTYYEQYF

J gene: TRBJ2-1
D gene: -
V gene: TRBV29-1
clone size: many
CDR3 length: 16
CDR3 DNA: TGCAGCGTTGCGGGCCTTGGGGCGAGCTCCTACAATGAGCAGTTCTTC
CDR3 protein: CSVAGLGASSYNEQFF

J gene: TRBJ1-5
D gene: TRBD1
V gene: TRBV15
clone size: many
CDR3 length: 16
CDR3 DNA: TGTGCCACCAGCAGAGATAGGGGGACAGGGTCCCAGCCCCAGCATTTT
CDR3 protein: CATSRDRGTGSQPQHF

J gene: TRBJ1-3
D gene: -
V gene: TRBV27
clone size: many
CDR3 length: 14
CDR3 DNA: TGTGCCAGCAGACTCTCGGGAACTGGAAACACCATATATTTT
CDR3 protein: CASRLSGTGNTIYF

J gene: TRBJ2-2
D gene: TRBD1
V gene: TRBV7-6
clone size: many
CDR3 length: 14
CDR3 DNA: TGTGCCAGCAGCCCACAGGGGTCAACCGGGGAGCTGTTTTTT
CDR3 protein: CASSPQGSTGELFF

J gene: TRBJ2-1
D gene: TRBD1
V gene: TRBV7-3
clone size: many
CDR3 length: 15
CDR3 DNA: TGTGCCAGCAGCCCATTACAGGGGTTCTACAATGAGCAGTTCTTC
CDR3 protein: CASSPLQGFYNEQFF

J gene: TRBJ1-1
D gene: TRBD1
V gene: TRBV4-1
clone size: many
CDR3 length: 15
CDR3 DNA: TGCGCCAGCAGCCGCCCCGGTGGACAGGGTTTTGAAGCTTTCTTT
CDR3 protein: CASSRPGGQGFEAFF

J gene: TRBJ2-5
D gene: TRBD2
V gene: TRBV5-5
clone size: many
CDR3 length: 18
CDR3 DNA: TGTGCCAGCAGCTTGAGGGCCCTAGCGGGAGTTGGAGGGGAGACCCAGTACTTC
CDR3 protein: CASSLRALAGVGGETQYF

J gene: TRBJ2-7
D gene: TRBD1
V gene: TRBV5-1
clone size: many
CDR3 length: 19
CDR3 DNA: TGCGCCAGCAGCTTGGCCTTCTTCTCGACAGGGGGAAGGATCTACGAGCAGTACTTC
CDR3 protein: CASSLAFFSTGGRIYEQYF

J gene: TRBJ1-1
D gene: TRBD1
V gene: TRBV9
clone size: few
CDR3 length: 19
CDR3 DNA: TGTGCCAGCGCAAATGGGGGCAGGGGGCCCAAAAGAGAGAACACTGAAGCTTTCTTT
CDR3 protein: CASANGGRGPKRENTEAFF

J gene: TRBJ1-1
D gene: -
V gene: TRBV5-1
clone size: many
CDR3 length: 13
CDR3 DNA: TGCGCCAGCAGCTTCGACACTAACACTGAAGCTTTCTTT
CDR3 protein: CASSFDTNTEAFF

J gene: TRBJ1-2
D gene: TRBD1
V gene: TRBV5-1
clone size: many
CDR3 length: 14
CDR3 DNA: TGCGCCAGCAGCGTCGGACAGGGAAACTATGGCTACACCTTC
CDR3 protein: CASSVGQGNYGYTF

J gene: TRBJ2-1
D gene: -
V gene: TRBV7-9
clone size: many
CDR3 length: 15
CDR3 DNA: TGTGCCAGCAGCCCATCCAGGGCCCTCTACAATGAGCAGTTCTTC
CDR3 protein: CASSPSRALYNEQFF

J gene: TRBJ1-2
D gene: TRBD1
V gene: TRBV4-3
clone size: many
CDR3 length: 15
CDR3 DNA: TGCGCCAGCAGCCCGTCCACAGGGGCGGTCTATGGCTACACCTTC
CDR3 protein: CASSPSTGAVYGYTF

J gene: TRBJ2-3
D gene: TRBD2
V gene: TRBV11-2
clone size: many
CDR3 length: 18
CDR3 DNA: TGTGCCAGCAGCTTAGGCGGGACTAGCGGGAGCTCACGGAATACGCAGTATTTT
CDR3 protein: CASSLGGTSGSSRNTQYF

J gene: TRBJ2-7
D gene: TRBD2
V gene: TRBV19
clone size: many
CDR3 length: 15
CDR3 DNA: TGTGCCAGTAGCGAAGGGACTAGCGCTACCTACGAGCAGTACTTC
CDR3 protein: CASSEGTSATYEQYF

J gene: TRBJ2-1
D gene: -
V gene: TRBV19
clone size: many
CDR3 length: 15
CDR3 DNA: TGTGCCAGTAGTATAGTCAGCGGCCCCTACAATGAGCAGTTCTTC
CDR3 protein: CASSIVSGPYNEQFF

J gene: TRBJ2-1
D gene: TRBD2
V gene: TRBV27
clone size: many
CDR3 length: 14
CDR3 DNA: TGTGCCAGCAGTTTAGTGCGGGGGGGCTGGGAGCAGTTCTTC
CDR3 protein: CASSLVRGGWEQFF

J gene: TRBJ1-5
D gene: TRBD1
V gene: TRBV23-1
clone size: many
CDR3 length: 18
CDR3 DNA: TGCGCCAGCAGTCACCCGGGGGACAGGGGAATGTGCAATCAGCCCCAGCATTTT
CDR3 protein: CASSHPGDRGMCNQPQHF

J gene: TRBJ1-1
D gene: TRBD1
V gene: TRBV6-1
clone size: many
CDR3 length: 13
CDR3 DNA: TGTGCCAGCAGTGAGACAGGGAGTACTGAAGCTTTCTTT
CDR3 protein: CASSETGSTEAFF

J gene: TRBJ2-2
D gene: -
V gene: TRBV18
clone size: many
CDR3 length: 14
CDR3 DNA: TGTGCCAGCTCACACCTAGGGGCTACCGGGGAGCTGTTTTTT
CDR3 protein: CASSHLGATGELFF

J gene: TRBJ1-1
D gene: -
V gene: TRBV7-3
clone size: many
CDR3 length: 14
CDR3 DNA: TGTGCCAGCAGCTTAGGGGGGGCAGGGACTGAAGCTTTCTTT
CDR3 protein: CASSLGGAGTEAFF

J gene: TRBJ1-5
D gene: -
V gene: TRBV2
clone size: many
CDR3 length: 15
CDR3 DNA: TGTGCCAGCAGTGATGTGAGGGATGGCAATCAGCCCCAGCATTTT
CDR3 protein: CASSDVRDGNQPQHF

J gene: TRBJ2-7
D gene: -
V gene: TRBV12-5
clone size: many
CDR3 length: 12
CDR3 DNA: TGTGCTAGTCTAACGACGGGCTACGAGCAGTACTTC
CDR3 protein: CASLTTGYEQYF

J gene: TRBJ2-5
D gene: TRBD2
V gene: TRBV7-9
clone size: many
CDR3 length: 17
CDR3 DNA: TGTGCCAGCAGCTTAGCCTTGACTAGCGGGGGACAAGAGACCCAGTACTTC
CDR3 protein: CASSLALTSGGQETQYF

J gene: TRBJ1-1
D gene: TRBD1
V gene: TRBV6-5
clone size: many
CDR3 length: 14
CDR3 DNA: TGTGCCAGCAGTTTTCGGACAGGCGGGACTGAAGCTTTCTTT
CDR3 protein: CASSFRTGGTEAFF

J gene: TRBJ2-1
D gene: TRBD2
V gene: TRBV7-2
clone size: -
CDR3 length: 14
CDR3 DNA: TGTGCCAGCAGCATTCAGGGACTAGTCCCTGAGCAGTTCTTC
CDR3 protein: CASSIQGLVPEQFF

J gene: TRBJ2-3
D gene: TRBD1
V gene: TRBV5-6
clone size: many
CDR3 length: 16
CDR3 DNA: TGTGCCAGCAGGAATAAAGGGACAGGGGCTGGAGATACGCAGTATTTT
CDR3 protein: CASRNKGTGAGDTQYF

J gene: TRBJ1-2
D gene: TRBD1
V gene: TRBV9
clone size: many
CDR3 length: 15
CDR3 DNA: TGTGCCAGCAGCGTGTCAGGGGGGTCTAACTATGGCTACACCTTC
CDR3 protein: CASSVSGGSNYGYTF

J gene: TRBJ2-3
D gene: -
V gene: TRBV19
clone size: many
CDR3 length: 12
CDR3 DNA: TGTGCCAGTAGGTCCCAGTCCGATACGCAGTATTTT
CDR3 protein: CASRSQSDTQYF

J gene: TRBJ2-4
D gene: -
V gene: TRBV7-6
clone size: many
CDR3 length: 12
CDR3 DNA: TGTGCCAGCAGCTTAGACGAGAACATTCAGTACTTC
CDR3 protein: CASSLDENIQYF

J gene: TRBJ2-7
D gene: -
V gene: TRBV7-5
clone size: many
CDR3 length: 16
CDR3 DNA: TGTGTCAGAAGCACCTGGGCAGGAATTCTAATCTACGAGCAGTACTTC
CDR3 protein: CVRSTWAGILIYEQYF

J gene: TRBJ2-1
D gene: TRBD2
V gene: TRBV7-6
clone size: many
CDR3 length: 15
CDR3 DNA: TGTGCCAGTAGGCCTGGGACTAGCGGGCGGGATGAGCAGTTCTTC
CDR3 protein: CASRPGTSGRDEQFF